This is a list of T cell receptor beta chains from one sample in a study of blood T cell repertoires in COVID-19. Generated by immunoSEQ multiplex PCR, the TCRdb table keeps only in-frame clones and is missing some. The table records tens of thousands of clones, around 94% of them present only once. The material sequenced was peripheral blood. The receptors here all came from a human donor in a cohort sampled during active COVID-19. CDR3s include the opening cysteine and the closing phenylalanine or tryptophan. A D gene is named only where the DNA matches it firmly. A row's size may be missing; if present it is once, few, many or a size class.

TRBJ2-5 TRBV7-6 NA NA TGTGCCAGCAGCATGCCAGGGGTTCGAAGGCAAGAGACCCAGTACTTC CASSMPGVRRQETQYF
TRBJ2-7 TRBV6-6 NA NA TGTGCCAGCAGTCAGACAGGTCCCTACGAGCAGTACTTC CASSQTGPYEQYF
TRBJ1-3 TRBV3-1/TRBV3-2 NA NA TGTGCCAGCAGCCAAGGGCAGGCCTACTCTGGAAACACCATATATTTT CASSQGQAYSGNTIYF
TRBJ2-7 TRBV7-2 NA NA TGTGCCAGCAGCTTAGGGGGCCTCTATGTCTCCGAGCAGTACTTC CASSLGGLYVSEQYF
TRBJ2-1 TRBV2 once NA TGTGCCAGCAGTTATCTACAGGGACCCGGGTCAAGGGTTGCCTACAATGAGCAGTTCTTC CASSYLQGPGSRVAYNEQFF
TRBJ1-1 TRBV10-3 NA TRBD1 TGTGCCATCAGTGCCCAACAGGGGCCGGGGGCTTTCTTT CAISAQQGPGAFF
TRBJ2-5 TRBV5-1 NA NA TGCGCCAGCAGTCCGGGTACCCCTCAAGAGACCCAGTACTTC CASSPGTPQETQYF
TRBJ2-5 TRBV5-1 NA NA TGCGCCAGCAGCTTGTCGGCGGGGGCGGGAGAGACCCAGTACTTC CASSLSAGAGETQYF
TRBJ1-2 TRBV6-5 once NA TGTGCCAGCAGTTACTCGCGGGTCAGCTATGGCTACACCTTC CASSYSRVSYGYTF
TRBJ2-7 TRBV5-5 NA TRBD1 TGTGCCAGCAGCCGGACAGGGTCATCCGCCTACGAGCAGTACTTC CASSRTGSSAYEQYF
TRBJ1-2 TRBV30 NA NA TGTGCCTGGAGTCCCGACAGAGATGGCTACACCTTC CAWSPDRDGYTF
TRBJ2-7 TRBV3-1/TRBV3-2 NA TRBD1 TGTGCCAGCAGCCAAGGGGCCCCGGCGACAGGGGCCTACGAGCAGTACTTC CASSQGAPATGAYEQYF
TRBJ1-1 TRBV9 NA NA TGTGCCAGCAGCGTCCGGGACATTGGGAACACTGAAGCTTTCTTT CASSVRDIGNTEAFF
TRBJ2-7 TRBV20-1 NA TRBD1 TGCAGTGCTAGTGGGGGAACGGACAGGGGGCCCTACGAGCAGTACTTC CSASGGTDRGPYEQYF
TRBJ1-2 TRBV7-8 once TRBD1 TGTGCCAGCAGCTATACGGGACAGACTAACTATGGCTACACCTTC CASSYTGQTNYGYTF
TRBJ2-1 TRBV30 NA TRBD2 TGTGCCTGGAGTGGCAGGCGGGAGGTTGAGCAGTTCTTC CAWSGRREVEQFF
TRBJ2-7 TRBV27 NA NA TGTGCCAGCAGTTTATATGCGCAGGGGTACGAGCAGTACTTC CASSLYAQGYEQYF
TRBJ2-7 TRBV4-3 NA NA TGCGCCAGCAGCCAAGACGCAGGATACTACGAGCAGTACTTC CASSQDAGYYEQYF
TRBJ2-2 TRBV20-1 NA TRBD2 TGCAGTGCTAGTAGCGGGGGGCTTAACACCGGGGAGCTGTTTTTT CSASSGGLNTGELFF
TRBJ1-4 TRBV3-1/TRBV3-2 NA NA TGTGCCAGCGGGCAGGGTAGTGAAAAACTGTTTTTT CASGQGSEKLFF
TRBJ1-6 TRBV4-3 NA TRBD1 TGCGCCAGCAGCCAAGTAGAGGGACAGGGAGAATCACCCCTCCACTTT CASSQVEGQGESPLHF
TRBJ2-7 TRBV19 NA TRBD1 TGTGCCAGTAGCACGGGACAGGGGGGGTACGAGCAGTACTTC CASSTGQGGYEQYF
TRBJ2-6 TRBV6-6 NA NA TGTGCCAGCAGGGGTAGGGGGGGAACTGGGGCCAACGTCCTGACTTTC CASRGRGGTGANVLTF
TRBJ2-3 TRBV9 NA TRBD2 TGTGCCAGCAGCGTAGCTGTGGTAGCGGGGAACACAGATACGCAGTATTTT CASSVAVVAGNTDTQYF
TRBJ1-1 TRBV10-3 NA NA TGTGCCATCAGTGAGGGAGACACTGAAGCTTTCTTT CAISEGDTEAFF
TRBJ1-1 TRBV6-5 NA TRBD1 TGTGCCAGCAGTTACGCCCTCCGGGCAGGGGGCACTGAAGCTTTCTTT CASSYALRAGGTEAFF
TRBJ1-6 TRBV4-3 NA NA TGCGCCAGCAGCCCCGGGGGTGGCAGGGTTCCGATGGCCCTCCACTTT CASSPGGGRVPMALHF
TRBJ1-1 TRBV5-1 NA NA TGCGCCAGCAGCTTGGCCGTTGGGGCGACTGAAGCTTTCTTT CASSLAVGATEAFF
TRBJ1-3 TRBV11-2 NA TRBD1 TGTGCCAGCAGCGTCAAGGGACAGGGGGCTGTCTTT CASSVKGQGAVF
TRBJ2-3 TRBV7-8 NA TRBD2 TGTGCCAGCAGCTTAAGGGGGACTAGCGGCACAGATACGCAGTATTTT CASSLRGTSGTDTQYF
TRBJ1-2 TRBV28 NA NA TGTGCCAGCAGTTTTCAGAGGGAACGGAATGGCTACACCTTC CASSFQRERNGYTF
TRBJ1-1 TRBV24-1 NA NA TGTGCCACCCAGGGGAGGGGGACTGAAGCTTTCTTT CATQGRGTEAFF
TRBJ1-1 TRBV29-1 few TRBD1 TGCAGCGTTCTTGGGACAGGTATGAACACTGAAGCTTTCTTT CSVLGTGMNTEAFF
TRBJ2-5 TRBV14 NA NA TGTGCCAGCAGCCACCCCAATTGGGTGGGAGGCCCAGAGACCCAGTACTTC CASSHPNWVGGPETQYF
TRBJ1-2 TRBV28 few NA TGTGCCAGCAGCTTCCTTACCTTGAGGTTCAACTATGGCTACACCTTC CASSFLTLRFNYGYTF
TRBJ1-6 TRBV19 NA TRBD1 TGTGCCAGTAGTATGGACAGGGGTCGAAATTCACCCCTCCACTTT CASSMDRGRNSPLHF
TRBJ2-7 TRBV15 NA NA TGTGCCACCAGCAGAGCAAGACGGAGTTACGAGCAGTACTTC CATSRARRSYEQYF